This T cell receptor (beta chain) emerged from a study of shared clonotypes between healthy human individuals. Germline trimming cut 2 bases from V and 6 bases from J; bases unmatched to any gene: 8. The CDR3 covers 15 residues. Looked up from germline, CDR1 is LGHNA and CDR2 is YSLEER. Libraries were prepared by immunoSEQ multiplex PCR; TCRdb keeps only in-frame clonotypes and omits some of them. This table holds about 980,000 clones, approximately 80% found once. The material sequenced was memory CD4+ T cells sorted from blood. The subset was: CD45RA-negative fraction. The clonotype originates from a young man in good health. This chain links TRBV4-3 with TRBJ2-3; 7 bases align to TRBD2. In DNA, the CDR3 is TGCGCCAGCAGCCAATCTGGCGGGAGAACGGATACGCAGTATTTT. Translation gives CASSQSGGRTDTQYF.